This T cell receptor (beta chain) was recovered during a study of cytomegalovirus exposure and HLA in healthy donors. Trimming cost V 2 bases and J 0 bases, with 18 bases left between them. Germline CDR1 reads SGHRS; CDR2 reads YFSETQ. The CDR3 covers 17 residues. PCR was performed using 60 Vbeta and 13 Jbeta primers. Repertoires were generated with immunoSEQ multiplex PCR, while TCRdb's copy carries only in-frame clones and drops some. The repertoire holds fewer than 250,000 clones, with around 79% as singletons. The chain joins TRBV5-1 to TRBJ2-7; D ambiguous. Sequenced material: PBMCs. The source of this sequence is a woman aged 50 to 60 in good health and CMV-seronegative. The chain's CDR3 is CASSLRSDTSYSYEQYF. CDR3 in DNA: TGCGCCAGCAGCTTAAGATCAGACACATCTTACTCCTACGAGCAGTACTTC.